The present T cell receptor (beta chain) was sequenced within a study of blood T cell repertoires in COVID-19. Study summary: COVID-19 samples from acute and convalescent phases originated in the United States, Italy and Spain. The cDNA or gDNA used as material had been derived from T cells, B-cell-depleted T cells, or PBMCs.

V was trimmed by 6 bases and J by 4 bases, leaving 13 bases between them. CDR1 is SNHLY and CDR2 is FYNNEI in the germline V gene. The CDR3 has 14 residues. Authors' data handling: Amplification of reference gene primers was used by the study to estimate nucleated cell counts. The table came from immunoSEQ multiplex PCR; TCRdb's copy has only in-frame clones and leaves some out. V and J calls plus clone size are reproduced from that table; the DNA served to infer D and trimming. The profile covers around 190,000 clones, with approximately 85% appearing a single time and about 4.9% taken by the ten largest.

This clonotype was sampled from an elderly woman with acute or convalescent COVID-19. The sample was peripheral blood. The chain employs TRBV2 and TRBJ2-1; no firm D call. CDR3 in DNA: TGTGCCAGCAGACTGGTAATAGAATACAATGAGCAGTTCTTC. This codes for CASRLVIEYNEQFF.